Following are 17 T cell receptor beta chains from one sample sequenced in a study of cytomegalovirus exposure and HLA in healthy donors. PCR amplification relied on 60 Vbeta primers (plus 13 Jbeta primers). Measured with immunoSEQ multiplex PCR; TCRdb has only the in-frame clones, and not every one. The sample contains some 190,000 clones, approximately 86% of which appear only once. Sequencing was carried out using PBMCs. These receptors came from a woman under 30 in good health and CMV-seronegative.

Notes on this clone: Within the sample, other DNA sequences also encode this same CDR3. The CDR3 DNA follows: TGTGCCAGCTCACCACGACAGGGTACTGAAGCTTTCTTT. Amino acids: CASSPRQGTEAFF. The rearrangement joins TRBV18 to TRBJ1-1; 7 bases align to TRBD1. Germline V gene data show CDR1 as KGHSH and CDR2 as LQKENI. Trimming at V came to 1 base and at J to 5 bases, leaving 1 base not matched to a gene. The CDR3 loop spans 13 amino acids.

The chain is built from TRBV11-2 and TRBJ1-6; D unclear. The CDR3 loop spans 17 amino acids. V was pared by 2 bases and J by 0 bases, with 11 bases between. From germline, CDR1 is SGHAT and CDR2 FQNNGV. The CDR3 region has the DNA TGTGCCAGCAGCTTAACCGACTATGCCTCCTATAATTCACCCCTCCACTTT. Translation: CASSLTDYASYNSPLHF.

The chain joins TRBV25-1 to TRBJ1-1, with 8 bases fitting TRBD1. CDR1 and CDR2 (germline): MGHDK, SYGVNS. The CDR3 runs 14 residues. V shed 4 bases, J shed 4 bases, and the junction held 5 bases outside the gene matches. In nucleotides, the CDR3 is TGTGCCAGCAGTGCTCGACAGGGGTTCACTGAAGCTTTCTTT. This codes for CASSARQGFTEAFF.

The CDR3 DNA follows: TGCAGCGTTCGGTCTGGCGGGAATGAGCAGTTCTTC. This sequence encodes CSVRSGGNEQFF. The chain is built from TRBV29-1 and TRBJ2-1; a possible D gene is TRBD2 (5 bases). The germline gives CDR1 SQVTM, CDR2 ANQGSEA. The CDR3 spans 12 residues. The germline V and J ends were trimmed by 5 bases and 7 bases, with 12 bases remaining between them.

V gene TRBV19 combines with J gene TRBJ2-6, with D hard to call. Trimming shortened V by 3 bases and J by 0 bases, and 6 bases separated the two germline ends. CDR3 length: 15 residues. CDR1 and CDR2 (germline): LNHDA, SQIVND (reference sequence). DNA for the CDR3: TGTGCCAGTAGTATCACAGACTCTGGGGCCAACGTCCTGACTTTC. Its translation is CASSITDSGANVLTF.

The V call is TRBV1, the J call TRBJ2-1; the D call in the table, TRBD2, was not verified against the DNA. TRBV1 is assigned pseudogene status. There are 18 residues in the CDR3. The CDR3 protein is CTSSQDPSGMATYNEQFF. In nucleotides, the CDR3 is TGCACCAGCAGCCAAGATCCTAGCGGGATGGCAACCTACAATGAGCAGTTCTTC.

The gene calls are TRBV5-1 and TRBJ2-2; TRBD2 matches at 10 bases. Germline V gene sequence: CDR1 SGHRS, CDR2 YFSETQ. This CDR3 is built from 15 residues. With V trimmed by 5 bases and J by 1 base, 2 bases remained unmatched. The CDR3, as DNA: TGCGCCAGCAGAGGGACTAGCGAGAACACCGGGGAGCTGTTTTTT. Translated, it gives CASRGTSENTGELFF. Full variable domain (remainder filled in from reference TRBV5-1 and TRBJ2-2): KAGVTQTPRYLIKTRGQQVTLSCSPISGHRSVSWYQQTPGQGLQFLFEYFSETQRNKGNFPGRFSGRQFSNSRSEMNVSTLELGDSALYLCASRGTSENTGELFFGEGSRLTVL.

The genes are TRBV7-6 and TRBJ2-1; TRBD1 matches at 7 bases. Germline V gene sequence: CDR1 SGHVS, CDR2 FNYEAQ. V lost 1 base and J lost 5; bases outside the gene matches: 2. The CDR3 runs to 14 residues. CDR3 in DNA: TGTGCCAGCAGCTTAGGGACAGGCGACAATGAGCAGTTCTTC. Amino acid sequence: CASSLGTGDNEQFF.

This chain uses TRBV7-8 with TRBJ2-1; 10 nucleotides line up with TRBD2. The CDR3 runs 19 residues. The germline V gene encodes CDR1 SGHVS and CDR2 FQNEAQ. The junction had 16 bases not matched to a gene; V was cut back by 1 base and J by 7 bases. CDR3 region: CASSLVGREAGGPENEQFF. The CDR3 region has the DNA TGTGCCAGCAGCTTAGTTGGGAGGGAAGCGGGAGGGCCAGAGAATGAGCAGTTCTTC.

This chain joins TRBV7-6 and TRBJ2-3, with TRBD2 matching 9 bases. Trimming cost V 5 bases and J 0 bases; bases outside gene matches: 6. The CDR3 runs 16 residues. Germline values: CDR1 SGHVS, CDR2 FNYEAQ. The CDR3 DNA follows: TGTGCCAGCAGCCCGACTAGCGGAAAAAGCACAGATACGCAGTATTTT. It yields the protein CASSPTSGKSTDTQYF.

The chain joins TRBV18 to TRBJ2-7; possibly TRBD2 for D (5 bases). Germline-derived CDR1 and CDR2 are KGHSH and LQKENI. The V end lost 2 bases, the J end lost 3 bases, and 5 bases lay between the germline ends. CDR3 length: 12 amino acids. The DNA of the CDR3 is TGTGCCAGCTCACCAGAGGGCTACGAGCAGTACTTC. It yields the protein CASSPEGYEQYF.

This chain joins TRBV6-5 and TRBJ1-4; no clear D. The CDR3 extends over 11 amino acids. The germline V gene has CDR1 MNHEY and CDR2 SVGAGI. Trimming cost V 6 bases and J 7 bases, with 6 bases left between them. In nucleotides, the CDR3 is TGTGCCAGCAGCCCCGGTGAAAAACTGTTTTTT. This codes for CASSPGEKLFF.

The CDR3 DNA reads as TGTGCCAGCAGCGTTGGGGAGTACGGCAATCAGCCCCAGCATTTT. Its translation is CASSVGEYGNQPQHF. The rearrangement uses TRBV9 and TRBJ1-5; D ambiguous. With 2 bases removed from V and 2 bases from J, the gap between germline ends came to 11 bases. Germline lookup yields CDR1 SGDLS and CDR2 YYNGEE. The CDR3 is 15 residues long.

The CDR3: CASSLGTSGIDEQYF. The CDR3 nucleotides are TGCGCCAGCAGCCTTGGGACTAGCGGGATAGACGAGCAGTACTTC. This rearrangement joins TRBV4-1 to TRBJ2-7; 13 bases line up with TRBD2. Looked up from germline, CDR1 is MGHRA and CDR2 is YSYEKL. Trimming at V came to 4 bases and at J to 5 bases, leaving 5 bases not matched to a gene. The CDR3 contains 15 residues.

The chain has TRBV30 and TRBJ1-1; D is ambiguous. CDR1 is GTSNPN, CDR2 SVGIG, per germline (reference sequence). The length of the CDR3 is 11 residues. V was trimmed by 5 bases and J by 4 bases, leaving 8 bases between them. The chain's CDR3 is CAWESGTEAFF. The CDR3 DNA reads as TGTGCCTGGGAGTCGGGCACTGAAGCTTTCTTT.

The chain has TRBV4-2 and TRBJ1-2; 9 bases match TRBD1. This CDR3 has 18 amino acids. The germline gives CDR1 LGHNA, CDR2 YNFKEQ. With V trimmed by 0 bases and J by 8 bases, 16 bases remained unmatched. In nucleotides, the CDR3 is TGTGCCAGCAGCCAAGATGGAACAGGGGGCCCTAGGGGGGGAGGCTACACCTTC. This codes for CASSQDGTGGPRGGGYTF.

The rearrangement joins TRBV6-5 to TRBJ2-7; D perhaps matches TRBD2 (6 bases). V dropped 6 bases and J dropped 5 bases, with 14 bases sitting between them. Looked up from germline, CDR1 is MNHEY and CDR2 is SVGAGI. The CDR3 covers 13 residues. The DNA for the CDR3 is TGTGCCAGCAGCACCGGGAGTCTGGACGAGCAGTACTTC. Residues: CASSTGSLDEQYF.